This T cell receptor (beta chain) was identified during a study of CD8 T cells in Susac syndrome. General study results and limits: The study conceded that relatively few individuals underwent its TCR sequencing and HLA analysis.

Random hexamers were used to reverse transcribe the RNA input (0.5 to 1 ug). TCR beta CDR3 was amplified by immunoSEQ covering 54 Vbeta and 13 Jbeta. TCRdb re-called the immunoSEQ multiplex PCR reads through MiXCR, storing one row per CDR3 protein. Of some 110,000 distinct CDR3 sequences in the sample, over 85% were seen once. As concerns this clonotype: What it recognizes is unknown.

Sequencing of TCR beta was undertaken in CD8+ and CD4+ T cells derived from blood. CDR1 is SEHNR, CDR2 FQNEAQ, per germline (reference sequence). The CDR3 sequence is 15 residues long. Trimming removed 5 bases from V and 4 bases from J; junction bases left unmatched: 10. The chain uses TRBV7-9 and TRBJ2-5, with 7 bases lining up with TRBD2. The sample consisted of CD8+ T cells from PBMCs. The TCR originated in a human donor with multiple sclerosis. The CDR3 reads CASSQLAPVGETQYF. The CDR3 nucleotides read TGTGCCAGCAGCCAACTAGCGCCGGTTGGAGAGACCCAGTACTTC.